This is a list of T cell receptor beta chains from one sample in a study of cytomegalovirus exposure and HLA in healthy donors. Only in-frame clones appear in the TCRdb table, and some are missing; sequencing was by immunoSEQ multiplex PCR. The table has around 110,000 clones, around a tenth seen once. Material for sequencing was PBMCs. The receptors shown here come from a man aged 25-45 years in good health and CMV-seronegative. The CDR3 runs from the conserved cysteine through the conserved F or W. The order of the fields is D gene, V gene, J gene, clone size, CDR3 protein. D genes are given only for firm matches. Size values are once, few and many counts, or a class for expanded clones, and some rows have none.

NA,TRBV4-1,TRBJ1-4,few,CASSGVLRSEKLFF
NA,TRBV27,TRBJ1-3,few,CASSLRGTGNTIYF
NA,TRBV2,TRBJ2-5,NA,CASSTEYQETQYF
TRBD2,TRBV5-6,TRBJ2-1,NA,CASSFRLAGYNEQFF
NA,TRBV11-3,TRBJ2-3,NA,CASSYGVGTDTQYF
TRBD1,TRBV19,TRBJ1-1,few,CASRISTGGFTEAFF
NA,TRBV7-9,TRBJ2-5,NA,CASSLVAKQETQYF
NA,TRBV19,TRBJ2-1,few,CASSAFEMVNEQFF
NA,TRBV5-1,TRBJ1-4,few,CASSLEDRGYETNEKLFF
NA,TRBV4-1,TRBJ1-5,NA,CASSQEGLAHQPQHF
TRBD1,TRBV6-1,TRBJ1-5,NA,CASSDRDRGLGQPQHF
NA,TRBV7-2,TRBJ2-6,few,CASSPRALSGANVLTF
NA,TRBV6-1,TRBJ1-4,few,CASSPYRVANEKLFF
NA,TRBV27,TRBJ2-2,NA,CASSPTGTGELFF
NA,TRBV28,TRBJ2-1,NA,CASTERDEQFF
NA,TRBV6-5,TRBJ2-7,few,CASTLGGAGEQYF
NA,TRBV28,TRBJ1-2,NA,CASSLPQNYGYTF
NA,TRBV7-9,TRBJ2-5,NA,CASSPMGLETQYF
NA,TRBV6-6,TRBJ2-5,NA,CASSHVGGRQETQYF
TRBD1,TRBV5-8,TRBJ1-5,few,CASSLSGQGAGRGNQPQHF
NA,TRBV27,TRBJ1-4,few,CASSLDRETTNEKLFF
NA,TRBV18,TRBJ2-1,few,CASSPPLADYNEQFF
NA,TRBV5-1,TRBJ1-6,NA,CASSPGGQAYNSPLHF
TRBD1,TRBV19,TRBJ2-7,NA,CASSILGQESSYEQYF
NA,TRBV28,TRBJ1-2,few,CASSLRDRPLYGYTF
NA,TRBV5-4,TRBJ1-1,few,CASSFPGQNTEAFF
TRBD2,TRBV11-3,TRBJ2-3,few,CASSSRTSGRRTDTQYF
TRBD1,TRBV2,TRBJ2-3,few,CANLRDRTADTQYF
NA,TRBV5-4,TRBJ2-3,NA,CASSRPGTDTQYF
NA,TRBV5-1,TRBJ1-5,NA,CASSRDTSQPQHF
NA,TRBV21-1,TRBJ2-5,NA,CASSNSGTSGEETQYF
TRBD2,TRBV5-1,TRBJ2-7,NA,CASSPQTSGESREYF
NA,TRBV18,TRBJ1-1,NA,CASSPGGLQGNTEAFF
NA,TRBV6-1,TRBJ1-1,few,CASSEGTVGGPEAFF
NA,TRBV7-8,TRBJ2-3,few,CASSLELDGDTQYF
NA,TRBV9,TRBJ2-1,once,CASSVQARSRGGNEQFF
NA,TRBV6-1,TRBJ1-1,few,CASRHVTDEAFF
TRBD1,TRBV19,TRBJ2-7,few,CASMGQGATHEQYF
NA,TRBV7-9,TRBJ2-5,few,CASRFQGSGEETQYF
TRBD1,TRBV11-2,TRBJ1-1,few,CASSFAGTAGTEAFF
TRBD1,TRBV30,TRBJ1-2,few,CAWNDRANYGYTF
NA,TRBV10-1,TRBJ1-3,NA,CASSESAGNTIYF
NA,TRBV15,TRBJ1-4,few,CATSRETDPEKLFF
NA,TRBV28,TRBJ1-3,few,CASSLWGGTEGNTIYF
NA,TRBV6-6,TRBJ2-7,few,CASSSITGRSYEQYF
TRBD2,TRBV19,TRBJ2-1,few,CASSIESGKHNEQFF
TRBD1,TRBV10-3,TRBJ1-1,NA,CATRNRGLRDTEAFF
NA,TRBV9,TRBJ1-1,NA,CASSPRGALNTEAFF
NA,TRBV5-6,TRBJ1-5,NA,CASSRQGTDQPQHF
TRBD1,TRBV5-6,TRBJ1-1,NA,CASSYRDRGVRAEAFF
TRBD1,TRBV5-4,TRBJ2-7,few,CASSSDRASYEQYF
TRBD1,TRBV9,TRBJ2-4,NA,CASSVGDDRDRETVGKNIQYF
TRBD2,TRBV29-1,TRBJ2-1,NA,CSVTDLGTSGGYNEQFF
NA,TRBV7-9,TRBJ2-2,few,CASSPGGELFF
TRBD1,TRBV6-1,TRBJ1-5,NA,CASSETGGNNQPQHF
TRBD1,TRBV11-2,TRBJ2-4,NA,CASSLDGSARQGRKNIQYF
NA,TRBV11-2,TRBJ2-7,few,CASSLGPRGRNEQYF
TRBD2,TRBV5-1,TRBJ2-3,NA,CASSLTASGRQDTQYF
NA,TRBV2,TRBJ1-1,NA,CASQNQQGSTEAFF